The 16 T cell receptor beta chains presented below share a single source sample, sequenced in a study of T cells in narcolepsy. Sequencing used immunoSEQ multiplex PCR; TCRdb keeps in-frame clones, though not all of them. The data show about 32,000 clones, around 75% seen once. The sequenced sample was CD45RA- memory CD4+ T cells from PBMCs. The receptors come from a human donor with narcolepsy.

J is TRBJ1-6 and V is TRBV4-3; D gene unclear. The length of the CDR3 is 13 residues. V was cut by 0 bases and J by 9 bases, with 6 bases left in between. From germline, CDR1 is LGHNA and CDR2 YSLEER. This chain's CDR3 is CASSQDRGSPLHF. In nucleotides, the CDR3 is TGCGCCAGCAGCCAAGATCGCGGTTCACCCCTCCACTTT.

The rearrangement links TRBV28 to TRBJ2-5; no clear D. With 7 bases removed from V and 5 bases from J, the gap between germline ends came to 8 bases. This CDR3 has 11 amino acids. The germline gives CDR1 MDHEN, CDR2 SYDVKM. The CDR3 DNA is TGTGCCAGCACTAGATCGGAGACCCAGTACTTC. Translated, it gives CASTRSETQYF.

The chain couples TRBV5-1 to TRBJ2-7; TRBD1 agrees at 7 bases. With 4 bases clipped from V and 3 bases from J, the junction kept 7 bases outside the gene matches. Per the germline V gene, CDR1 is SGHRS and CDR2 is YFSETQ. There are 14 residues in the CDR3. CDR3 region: CASSRGQVDYEQYF. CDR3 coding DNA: TGCGCCAGCAGCCGCGGACAGGTGGACTACGAGCAGTACTTC.

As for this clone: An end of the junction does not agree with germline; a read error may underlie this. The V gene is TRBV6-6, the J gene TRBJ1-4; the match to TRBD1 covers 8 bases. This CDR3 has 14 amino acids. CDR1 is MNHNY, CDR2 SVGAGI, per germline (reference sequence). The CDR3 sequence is CASRGRDRNEKLLF. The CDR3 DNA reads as TGTGCCAGCAGGGGACGGGACAGGAATGAAAAACTGCTTTTT.

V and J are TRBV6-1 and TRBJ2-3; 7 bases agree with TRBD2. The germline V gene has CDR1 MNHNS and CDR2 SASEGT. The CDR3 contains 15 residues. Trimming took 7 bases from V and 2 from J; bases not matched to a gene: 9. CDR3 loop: CASTGKSGATDTQYF. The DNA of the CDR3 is TGTGCCAGCACGGGAAAGAGCGGGGCCACAGATACGCAGTATTTT.

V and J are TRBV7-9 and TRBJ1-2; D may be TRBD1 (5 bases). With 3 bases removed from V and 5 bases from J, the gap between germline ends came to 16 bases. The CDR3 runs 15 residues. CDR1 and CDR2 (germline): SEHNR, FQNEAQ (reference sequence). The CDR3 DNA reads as TGTGCCAGCAGCTTGTCGGAAGGGGCGCGTTATGGCTACACCTTC. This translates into CASSLSEGARYGYTF.

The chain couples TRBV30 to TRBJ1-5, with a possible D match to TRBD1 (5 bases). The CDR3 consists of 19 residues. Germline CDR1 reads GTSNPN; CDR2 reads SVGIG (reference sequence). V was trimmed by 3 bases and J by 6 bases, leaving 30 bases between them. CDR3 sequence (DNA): TGTGCCTGGAGCCTGAGGGATACCGGGACGCCCCGCTTGATTCAGCCCCAGCATTTT. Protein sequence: CAWSLRDTGTPRLIQPQHF.

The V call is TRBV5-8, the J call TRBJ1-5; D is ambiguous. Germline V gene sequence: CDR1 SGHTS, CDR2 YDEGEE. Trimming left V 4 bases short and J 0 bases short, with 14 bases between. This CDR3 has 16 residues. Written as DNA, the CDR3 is TGTGCCAGCAGCCGGTACATAATTAATAGCAATCAGCCCCAGCATTTT. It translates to CASSRYIINSNQPQHF.

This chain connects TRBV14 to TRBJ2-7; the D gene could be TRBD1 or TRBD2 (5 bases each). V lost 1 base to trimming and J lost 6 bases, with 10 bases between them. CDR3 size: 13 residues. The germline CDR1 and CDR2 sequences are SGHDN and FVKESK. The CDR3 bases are TGTGCCAGCAGCCAAGGAGGGGTCGGCGAGCAGTACTTC. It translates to CASSQGGVGEQYF.

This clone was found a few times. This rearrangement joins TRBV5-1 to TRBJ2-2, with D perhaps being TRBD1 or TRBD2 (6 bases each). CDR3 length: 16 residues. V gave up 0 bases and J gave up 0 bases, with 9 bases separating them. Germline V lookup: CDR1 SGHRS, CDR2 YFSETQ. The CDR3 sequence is CASSLEGGTNTGELFF. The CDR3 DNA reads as TGCGCCAGCAGCTTGGAAGGGGGGACGAACACCGGGGAGCTGTTTTTT. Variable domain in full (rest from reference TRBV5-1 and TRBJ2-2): KAGVTQTPRYLIKTRGQQVTLSCSPISGHRSVSWYQQTPGQGLQFLFEYFSETQRNKGNFPGRFSGRQFSNSRSEMNVSTLELGDSALYLCASSLEGGTNTGELFFGEGSRLTVL.

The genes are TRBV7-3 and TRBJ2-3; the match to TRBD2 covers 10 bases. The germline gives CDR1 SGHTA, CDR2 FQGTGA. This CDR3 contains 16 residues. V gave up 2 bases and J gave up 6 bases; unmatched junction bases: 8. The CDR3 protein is CASSLGPSGSRDTQYF. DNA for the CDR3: TGTGCCAGCAGCTTAGGTCCTAGCGGGAGTCGGGATACGCAGTATTTT.

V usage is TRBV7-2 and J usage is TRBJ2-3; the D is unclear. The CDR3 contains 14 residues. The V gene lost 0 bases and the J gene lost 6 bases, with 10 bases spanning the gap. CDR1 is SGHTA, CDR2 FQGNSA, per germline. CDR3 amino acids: CASSLAAGLDTQYF. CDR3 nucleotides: TGTGCCAGCAGCTTAGCAGCCGGGTTGGATACGCAGTATTTT. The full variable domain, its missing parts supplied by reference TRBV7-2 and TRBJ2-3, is GAGVSQSPSNKVTEKGKDVELRCDPISGHTALYWYRQSLGQGLEFLIYFQGNSAPDKSGLPSDRFSAERTGGSVSTLTIQRTQQEDSAVYLCASSLAAGLDTQYFGPGTRLTVL.

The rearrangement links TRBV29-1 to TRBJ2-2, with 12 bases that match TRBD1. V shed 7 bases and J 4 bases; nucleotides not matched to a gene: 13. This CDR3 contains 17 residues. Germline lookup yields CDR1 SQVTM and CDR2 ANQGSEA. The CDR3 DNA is TGCAGCGCTCCCCGGCCGGGACAGGGGGCGATCACCGGGGAGCTGTTTTTT. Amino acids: CSAPRPGQGAITGELFF.

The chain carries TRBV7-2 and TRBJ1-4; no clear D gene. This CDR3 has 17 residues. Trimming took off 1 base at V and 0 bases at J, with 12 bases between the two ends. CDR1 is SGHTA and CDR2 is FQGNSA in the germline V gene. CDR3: CASSLVSGLATNEKLFF. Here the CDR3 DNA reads TGTGCCAGCAGCTTAGTGTCAGGACTCGCAACTAATGAAAAACTGTTTTTT.

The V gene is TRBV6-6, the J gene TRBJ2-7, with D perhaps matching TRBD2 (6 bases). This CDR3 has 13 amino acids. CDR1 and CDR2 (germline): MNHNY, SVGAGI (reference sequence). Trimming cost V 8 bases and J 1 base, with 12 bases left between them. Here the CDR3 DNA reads TGTGCCAGCGGCCGACTAGAGTCCTACGAGCAGTACTTC. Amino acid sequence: CASGRLESYEQYF.

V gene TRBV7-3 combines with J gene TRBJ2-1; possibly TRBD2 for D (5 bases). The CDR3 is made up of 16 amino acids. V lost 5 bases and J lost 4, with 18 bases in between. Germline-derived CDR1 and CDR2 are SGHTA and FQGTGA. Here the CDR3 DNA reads TGTGCCAGCAGCGACTCAGGTTTCCGCGGGTACAATGAGCAGTTCTTC. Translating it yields CASSDSGFRGYNEQFF.